Each of the 14 T cell receptor beta chains below was sequenced from the same sample in a study of control samples from healthy donors and cancer patients. TCRdb's table, derived via immunoSEQ multiplex PCR, lists solely in-frame clones and lacks some. Among fewer than 500,000 clones, approximately 92% were seen once, and the ten largest hold 5.5% to 7.5%. Material for sequencing was PBMCs. The receptors derive from a man between 40 and 49 years old with head and neck cancer.

This clone was seen once. This chain uses TRBV3-1 (or the pseudogene TRBV3-2) with TRBJ2-7, with 11 bases aligning to TRBD2. Germline CDR1 reads LGHDT; CDR2 reads YNNKEL (reference sequence). V shed 0 bases and J 6 bases; nucleotides not matched to a gene: 4. The CDR3 length is 15 residues. CDR3 protein: CASSQDGLAGGEQYF. The CDR3 DNA reads as TGTGCCAGCAGCCAAGATGGCCTAGCGGGGGGCGAGCAGTACTTC.

The chain recombines TRBV10-3 with TRBJ1-6; possible D gene TRBD1, 6 bases. The CDR3 has 13 residues. The germline V and J ends were trimmed by 5 bases and 8 bases, with 10 bases remaining between them. CDR1 and CDR2 (germline): ENHRY, SYGVKD. The chain's CDR3 is CAISPGEDSPLHF. The CDR3 DNA is TGTGCCATCAGTCCAGGGGAGGATTCACCCCTCCACTTT.

The table lists this clone with a count of one. The chain is built from TRBV7-8 and TRBJ2-7; a weak D match, TRBD1 (5 bases). Trimming removed 2 bases at V and 2 bases at J, with 19 bases between. The germline V gene encodes CDR1 SGHVS and CDR2 FQNEAQ. This CDR3 is built from 17 residues. CDR3 DNA sequence: TGTGCCAGCAGCTTAAGGCAGTTTACTGGGGCCGCCTACGAGCAGTACTTC. Residues: CASSLRQFTGAAYEQYF.

The genes are TRBV18 and TRBJ1-4; weak D call: TRBD1 (5 bases). This CDR3 spans 14 amino acids. Germline lookup yields CDR1 KGHSH and CDR2 LQKENI. Trimming shortened V by 5 bases and J by 0 bases, and 7 bases separated the two germline ends. The CDR3 DNA follows: TGTGCCAGCTCAGCCAGGGCAACTAATGAAAAACTGTTTTTT. Protein: CASSARATNEKLFF.

The chain joins TRBV12-5 to TRBJ2-4, with TRBD2 matching 9 bases. The CDR3 is 13 residues long. CDR1 is LGHNT and CDR2 is FRNRAP in the germline V gene. The junction had 4 bases not matched to a gene; V was cut back by 6 bases and J by 7 bases. CDR3 nucleotides: TGTGCTAGTGGCTCAAGCGGGAGGAACATTCAGTACTTC. Translating it yields CASGSSGRNIQYF.

This clone has only a few counts. The rearrangement joins TRBV15 to TRBJ1-2, with D possibly matching TRBD1 (6 bases). Germline values: CDR1 LNHNV, CDR2 YYDKDF (reference sequence). V was cut by 1 base and J by 4 bases, with 13 bases left in between. The CDR3 contains 15 residues. The CDR3 DNA sequence: TGTGCCACCAGCAGAGGAGGGGGAATGGCCTATGGCTACACCTTC. This translates into CATSRGGGMAYGYTF.

This CDR3 is CSVEIRGQPNYEQYF. The CDR3, as DNA: TGCAGCGTTGAGATTAGGGGACAGCCCAACTACGAGCAGTACTTC. The chain carries TRBV29-1 and TRBJ2-7; 7 bases align to TRBD1. The CDR3 is 15 residues long. Trimming took 3 bases from V and 3 from J; bases not matched to a gene: 11. CDR1 and CDR2 (germline): SQVTM, ANQGSEA.

This sequence joins TRBV28 and TRBJ2-7; TRBD2 matches 13 bases. In germline, CDR1 is MDHEN, CDR2 SYDVKM. The CDR3 loop spans 15 amino acids. V was clipped by 3 bases and J by 2 bases; unmatched bases: 1. The CDR3 nucleotides are TGTGCCAGCAGTTTCACTAGCGGGGGGGCCTACGAGCAGTACTTC. Protein product: CASSFTSGGAYEQYF.

The V and J genes are TRBV24-1 and TRBJ2-3, with 10 bases that match TRBD2. CDR1 is KGHDR, CDR2 SFDVKD, per germline. With 5 bases clipped from V and 0 bases from J, the junction kept 4 bases outside the gene matches. The CDR3 has 16 residues. CDR3 sequence: CATSAASGGSTDTQYF. The CDR3 nucleotides read TGTGCCACCAGTGCGGCTAGCGGGGGAAGCACAGATACGCAGTATTTT.

The table lists this clone with a count of one. The chain combines TRBV13 with TRBJ2-6; 8 nucleotides align to TRBD2. Trimming removed 5 bases from V and 4 bases from J; junction bases left unmatched: 7. Per germline, CDR1 PRHDT and CDR2 FYEKMQ (reference sequence). This CDR3 is 16 amino acids long. CDR3 bases: TGTGCCAGCAGCCAGCGGGAGTTCCCCGGGGCCAACGTCCTGACTTTC. Protein product: CASSQREFPGANVLTF.

This sequence joins TRBV6-6 and TRBJ1-1, with D hard to call. V was cut by 2 bases and J by 2 bases, with 6 bases left in between. Germline values: CDR1 MNHNY, CDR2 SVGAGI (reference sequence). This CDR3 has 13 residues. The CDR3 nucleotides read TGTGCCAGCAGTTACGAGTCCAACACTGAAGCTTTCTTT. Residues: CASSYESNTEAFF.

This clone was seen only a few times. CDR3: CASSLELDEQFF. CDR3 nucleotides: TGCGCCAGCAGCTTGGAGTTAGATGAGCAGTTCTTC. The chain has TRBV5-1 and TRBJ2-1; D unresolved. The germline V and J ends were trimmed by 0 bases and 8 bases, with 6 bases remaining between them. Germline-derived CDR1 and CDR2 are SGHRS and YFSETQ. The CDR3 runs to 12 residues.

This chain connects TRBV10-3 to TRBJ1-1, with D uncertain. There are 11 residues in the CDR3. V gave up 2 bases and J gave up 10 bases, with 8 bases separating them. Per germline, CDR1 ENHRY and CDR2 SYGVKD. CDR3 nucleotide sequence: TGTGCCATCAGTGAGCTCGGAGGAGCTTTCTTT. Amino acid sequence: CAISELGGAFF.

The chain recombines TRBV5-4 with TRBJ2-5; D may be TRBD1 (6 bases). V gave up 4 bases and J gave up 4 bases, with 14 bases separating them. The CDR3 has 14 residues. Germline values: CDR1 SGHNT, CDR2 YYREEE (reference sequence). DNA for the CDR3: TGTGCCAGCAGCCTATTGACAGGCGGAGAGACCCAGTACTTC. Protein product: CASSLLTGGETQYF. Using reference TRBV5-4 and TRBJ2-5 for the parts outside the CDR3, the full variable domain is ETGVTQSPTHLIKTRGQQVTLRCSSQSGHNTVSWYQQALGQGPQFIFQYYREEENGRGNFPPRFSGLQFPNYSSELNVNALELDDSALYLCASSLLTGGETQYFGPGTRLLVL.